This entry lists 8 T cell receptor beta chains sequenced from one sample in a study of cytomegalovirus exposure and HLA in healthy donors (dated by TCRdb to 2016 to 2017). Receptor amplification or capture employed the immunoSEQ multiplex PCR assay. A mixture of 60 forward primers for TCR Vbeta segments and 13 reverse primers for TCR Jbeta segments was used in the multiplex PCR. TCRdb took this table from immuneACCESS and kept in-frame rearrangements with V and J called. Such tables lack part of the clones; where checked against another copy, unresolved V genes explain under half of the gap, and the rest is unexplained. The table for this sample records approximately 50,000 clones. Clones ranked in the top ten supply about an eighth of the sample. The specimen sequenced was PBMCs. Receptors were obtained from a man younger than 30 in good health and CMV-seropositive.

V is TRBV4-2 and J is TRBJ1-3; D is possibly TRBD1 (5 bases). The germline V and J ends were trimmed by 4 bases and 2 bases, with 9 bases remaining between them. The germline CDR1 and CDR2 sequences are LGHNA and YNFKEQ. There are 14 residues in the CDR3. In DNA form, the CDR3 reads TGTGCCAGCAGCCCAGGGCCCCCTGGAAACACCATATATTTT. Translated, it gives CASSPGPPGNTIYF.

The rearrangement joins TRBV6-6 to TRBJ1-5, with D maybe TRBD1 (5 bases). Per the germline V gene, CDR1 is MNHNY and CDR2 is SVGAGI (reference sequence). The V and J ends lost 5 bases and 6 bases respectively, with 5 bases between them. CDR3 length equals 11 residues. The CDR3: CASSRGQPQHF. CDR3 in DNA: TGTGCCAGCAGTAGGGGTCAGCCCCAGCATTTT.

J is TRBJ1-5 and V is TRBV6-6, with D perhaps TRBD1 (6 bases). Germline CDR1 and CDR2: MNHNY and SVGAGI (reference sequence). V dropped 6 bases and J dropped 5 bases, with 11 bases sitting between them. The CDR3 has 13 amino acids. The CDR3 region has the DNA TGTGCCAGCAGCCAGGACAGAGATCAGCCCCAGCATTTT. Translation gives CASSQDRDQPQHF.

The chain joins TRBV25-1 to TRBJ2-2; possibly TRBD2 for D (5 bases). The V gene's germline CDR1 is MGHDK and CDR2 SYGVNS. CDR3 size: 14 residues. V was shortened by 4 bases and J by 5 bases, with 11 bases between the two germline ends. The CDR3 region is CASSATRRTGELFF. CDR3 in DNA: TGTGCCAGCAGTGCAACTCGGAGGACCGGGGAGCTGTTTTTT.

The chain uses TRBV18 and TRBJ2-1; 13 bases line up with TRBD2. The CDR3 loop spans 20 amino acids. Germline trimming cut 1 base from V and 0 bases from J; bases unmatched to any gene: 9. CDR1 KGHSH and CDR2 LQKENI come from the germline V gene. The CDR3 sequence: CASSPRPGLAGDPSYNEQFF. The CDR3 DNA reads TGTGCCAGCTCACCACGGCCCGGACTAGCGGGAGATCCCTCCTACAATGAGCAGTTCTTC.

A remark on this clone: This same CDR3 is encoded by further DNA sequences in the sample. V and J are TRBV7-3 and TRBJ2-2, with 8 nucleotides matching TRBD1. CDR1 and CDR2 from the germline V gene are SGHTA and FQGTGA. There are 14 residues in the CDR3. V lost 0 bases and J lost 6; bases outside the gene matches: 0. The CDR3, as DNA: TGTGCCAGCAGCTTAACACAGGGGGCCGGGGAGCTGTTTTTT. This translates into CASSLTQGAGELFF.

The chain employs TRBV11-2 and TRBJ2-7, with D perhaps TRBD2 (5 bases). V was cut by 5 bases and J by 7 bases, with 18 bases left in between. Per germline, CDR1 SGHAT and CDR2 FQNNGV. The CDR3 runs 14 residues. Here the CDR3 reads CASSPPPRRGEQYF. The CDR3 region has the DNA TGTGCCAGCAGCCCCCCCCCGCGGAGAGGGGAGCAGTACTTC.

The chain is built from TRBV30 and TRBJ2-2; the match to TRBD1 covers 10 bases. The V gene's germline CDR1 is GTSNPN and CDR2 SVGIG (reference sequence). This CDR3 has 14 residues. The J segment lost 5 bases and the V segment lost 7 bases, leaving 7 bases of the junction unmatched. This CDR3 reads CALTGTGATGELFF. In DNA, the CDR3 is TGTGCCTTGACCGGGACAGGGGCGACCGGGGAGCTGTTTTTT.